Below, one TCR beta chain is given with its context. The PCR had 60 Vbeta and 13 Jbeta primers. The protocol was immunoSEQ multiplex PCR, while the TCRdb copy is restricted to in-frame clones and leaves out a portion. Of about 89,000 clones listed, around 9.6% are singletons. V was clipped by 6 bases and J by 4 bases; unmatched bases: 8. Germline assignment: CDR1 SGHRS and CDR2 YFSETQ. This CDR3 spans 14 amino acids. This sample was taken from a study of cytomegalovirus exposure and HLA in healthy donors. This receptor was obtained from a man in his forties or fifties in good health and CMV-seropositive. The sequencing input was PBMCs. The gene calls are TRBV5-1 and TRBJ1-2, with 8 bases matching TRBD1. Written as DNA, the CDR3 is TGCGCCAGCACGACAACAGGGGGTGGCTATGGCTACACCTTC. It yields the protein CASTTTGGGYGYTF.